Shown below are 29 T cell receptor beta chains from a single sample sequenced in a study of T cells in Graves' hyperthyroidism and ophthalmopathy (dated by TCRdb to the late 2010s). The protocol used for the library was multiplex PCR. The run used an Illumina HiSeq 2000. Amplification of TCR beta CDR3 regions was carried out from RNA transcripts. The TCR CDR3 was subjected to a first round of RT-PCR using the HTBI primer set and the Qiagen OneStep RT-PCR kit. TCRdb trimmed public reads at Q25 via fastp, called clones via MiXCR and kept in-frame beta chains. Merged by CDR3 protein, the rows form single entries marked with the most common genes and DNA. In all, the sample holds hundreds of thousands of distinct CDR3 sequences, and over 15% of those were seen once. Of the sample, around 57% is held by the ten largest clones. Sequenced material: blood. The source is a woman aged 60-70 years with Graves' ophthalmopathy.

This clonotype has a handful of counts. The genes are TRBV19 and TRBJ2-7; 11 nucleotides line up with TRBD2. The CDR3 is made up of 14 amino acids. V was pared by 3 bases and J by 6 bases, with 4 bases of the junction left unmatched. CDR1 is LNHDA and CDR2 is SQIVND in the germline V gene (reference sequence). CDR3: CASSISGGASEQYF. Here the CDR3 DNA reads TGTGCCAGTAGTATTAGCGGGGGGGCCTCCGAGCAGTACTTC. Full variable domain (rest looked up from reference TRBV19 and TRBJ2-7): DGGITQSPKYLFRKEGQNVTLSCEQNLNHDAMYWYRQDPGQGLRLIYYSQIVNDFQKGDIAEGYSVSREKKESFPLTVTSAQKNPTAFYLCASSISGGASEQYFGPGTRLTVT.

Turning to this clonotype: One end of the junction fails to match germline, which may point to a read error. This chain uses TRBV13 with TRBJ2-1, with TRBD2 identical over 11 bases. The CDR3 extends over 16 amino acids. Germline V gene sequence: CDR1 PRHDT, CDR2 FYEKMQ (reference sequence). The CDR3 DNA reads TGCGCCAGCAGCGTACTAGCGGGGGAAGCCTACAATGAGCAGTTCTTC. Amino acids: CASSVLAGEAYNEQFF.

This clonotype was counted at least ten times. This chain connects TRBV28 to TRBJ1-1; D is uncertain. V was cut by 5 bases and J by 0 bases, with 13 bases left in between. Germline CDR1 reads MDHEN; CDR2 reads SYDVKM. The CDR3 is 15 amino acids. The CDR3 DNA reads as TGTGCCAGCAGTCCCCCTCGTGCGATGAACACTGAAGCTTTCTTT. Translating it yields CASSPPRAMNTEAFF. Using reference TRBV28 and TRBJ1-1 for the parts outside the CDR3, the full variable domain is DVKVTQSSRYLVKRTGEKVFLECVQDMDHENMFWYRQDPGLGLRLIYFSYDVKMKEKGDIPEGYSVSREKKERFSLILESASTNQTSMYLCASSPPRAMNTEAFFGQGTRLTVV.

In the case of this clonotype: At one boundary the junction diverges from the germline segment, which might be a read error. The chain couples TRBV2 to TRBJ2-2; a weak D match, TRBD2 (5 bases). The CDR3 runs 13 residues. CDR1 is SNHLY and CDR2 is FYNNEI in the germline V gene. The CDR3 bases are TGTGCCAGCAGTTTAGAAACTACCGGGGAACTGTTTTTT. It yields the protein CASSLETTGELFF.

This clonotype appeared a few times. V usage is TRBV20-1 and J usage is TRBJ2-5, with unresolved D. CDR3 length: 11 residues. The germline V and J ends were trimmed by 3 bases and 5 bases, with 7 bases remaining between them. Germline values: CDR1 DFQATT, CDR2 SNEGSKA (reference sequence). DNA for the CDR3: TGCAGTGCTAGTATAGGCGAGACCCAGTACTTC. Translation gives CSASIGETQYF.

The chain is built from TRBV27 and TRBJ2-3; 7 bases agree with TRBD2. In germline, CDR1 is MNHEY, CDR2 SMNVEV (reference sequence). The V and J ends lost 6 bases and 5 bases, in that order; junction bases with no gene match: 20. The CDR3 runs 18 residues. The CDR3 protein is CASSMPGSGRGGRDTQYF. The CDR3 region has the DNA TGTGCCAGCAGCATGCCGGGATCCGGGCGGGGCGGGAGAGATACGCAGTATTTT.

This clonotype was recorded many times. The V and J genes are TRBV2 and TRBJ2-5; TRBD1 aligns across 9 bases. J was trimmed by 4 bases and V by 9 bases; bases with no gene match: 12. The germline V gene encodes CDR1 SNHLY and CDR2 FYNNEI. The CDR3 length is 15 residues. CDR3 amino acids: CASSPPGQGRETQYF. The CDR3, as DNA: TGTGCCAGTTCTCCACCGGGACAGGGACGAGAGACCCAGTACTTC.

As concerns this clonotype: The junction and the germline gene differ at one end; a read error may be behind it. The CDR3 loop reads CASSLGRGLARDNQGTQYF. In nucleotides, the CDR3 is TGCGCCAGCAGCTTGGGTCGTGGACTAGCGAGGGACAACCAAGGGACCCAGTACTTC. This chain joins TRBV5-1 and TRBJ2-5, with 9 bases that match TRBD2. Germline CDR1 reads SGHRS; CDR2 reads YFSETQ. The CDR3 runs to 19 residues.

There are many counts of this clonotype. The chain couples TRBV6-5 to TRBJ1-2; D not resolved. The CDR3 has 13 residues. The germline CDR1 and CDR2 sequences are MNHEY and SVGAGI. V lost 2 bases and J lost 8, with 12 bases in between. CDR3 amino acids: CASSYTGSGGYTF. The CDR3 DNA sequence: TGTGCCAGCAGTTACACGGGAAGCGGAGGCTACACCTTC.

This chain uses TRBV15 with TRBJ1-5; D unclear. The germline CDR1 and CDR2 sequences are LNHNV and YYDKDF (reference sequence). This CDR3 comprises 13 residues. V shed 5 bases and J shed 7 bases, with 12 bases lying between them. This CDR3 reads CATSVDHGQPQHF. CDR3 nucleotide sequence: TGTGCCACCAGCGTCGACCATGGACAGCCCCAGCATTTT. The full variable domain, its missing parts supplied by reference TRBV15 and TRBJ1-5, is DAMVIQNPRYQVTQFGKPVTLSCSQTLNHNVMYWYQQKSSQAPKLLFHYYDKDFNNEADTPDNFQSRRPNTSFCFLDIRSPGLGDTAMYLCATSVDHGQPQHFGDGTRLSIL.

There are many counts of this clonotype. The V gene is TRBV11-2, the J gene TRBJ2-2; 8 nucleotides agree with TRBD1. This CDR3 contains 17 residues. Trimming took 3 bases from V and 4 from J; bases not matched to a gene: 10. Germline-derived CDR1 and CDR2 are SGHAT and FQNNGV. This chain's CDR3 is CASSFLGQALGTGELFF. CDR3 nucleotide sequence: TGTGCCAGCAGCTTCCTGGGACAGGCGTTGGGCACCGGGGAGCTGTTTTTT. The whole variable domain, filled in from reference TRBV11-2 and TRBJ2-2, reads EAGVAQSPRYKIIEKRQSVAFWCNPISGHATLYWYQQILGQGPKLLIQFQNNGVVDDSQLPKDRFSAERLKGVDSTLKIQPAKLEDSAVYLCASSFLGQALGTGELFFGEGSRLTVL.

This clonotype was detected many times. The genes are TRBV3-1 and TRBJ2-1, with D perhaps matching TRBD1 (7 bases). V was pared by 8 bases and J by 0 bases, with 14 bases between. The CDR3 consists of 15 residues. Germline V gives CDR1 LGHDT, CDR2 YNNKEL (reference sequence). The DNA for the CDR3 is TGTGCCAGCCACCAGGGGGGCAGCTCCTACAATGAGCAGTTCTTC. It translates to CASHQGGSSYNEQFF.

This clonotype was observed many times. CDR3 residues: CSAMRGTETQYF. The CDR3 bases are TGCAGTGCTATGAGAGGGACTGAGACCCAGTACTTC. The V and J genes are TRBV20-1 and TRBJ2-5, with a weak D call TRBD2 (6 bases). CDR1 and CDR2 (germline): DFQATT, SNEGSKA (reference sequence). Trimming removed 4 bases from V and 5 bases from J, with 11 bases in between. The CDR3 runs to 12 residues.

This clonotype was detected only once. The chain links TRBV24-1 to TRBJ2-2; D is undetermined. This CDR3 has 11 amino acids. The germline V and J ends were trimmed by 0 bases and 8 bases, with 0 bases remaining between them. In germline, CDR1 is KGHDR, CDR2 SFDVKD. CDR3 region: CATSDLGELFF. The CDR3 nucleotides read TGTGCCACCAGTGATTTGGGGGAGCTGTTTTTT.

This clonotype was seen a handful of times. The chain combines TRBV20-1 with TRBJ2-7, with D possibly matching TRBD1 (5 bases). Germline V CDR1 and CDR2: DFQATT, SNEGSKA (reference sequence). The germline V and J ends were trimmed by 5 bases and 2 bases, with 13 bases remaining between them. The CDR3 has 13 amino acids. The CDR3 region is CSAGAGPTYEQYF. DNA for the CDR3: TGCAGTGCTGGGGCCGGGCCTACCTACGAGCAGTACTTC.

This clonotype has a count of ten or more. The chain joins TRBV20-1 to TRBJ2-7, with D tentatively TRBD1 (6 bases). The CDR3 sequence is 14 residues long. Trimming removed 0 bases from V and 3 bases from J, with 12 bases in between. Germline-derived CDR1 and CDR2 are DFQATT and SNEGSKA (reference sequence). Here the CDR3 DNA reads TGCAGTGCTAGAGATCTTCAGGGGATCTACGAGCAGTACTTC. It is translated as CSARDLQGIYEQYF.

This clonotype was found many times. The chain combines TRBV27 with TRBJ2-1; D tentatively reads TRBD1 or TRBD2 (5 bases each). CDR1 and CDR2 (germline): MNHEY, SMNVEV (reference sequence). The CDR3 is made up of 15 amino acids. The germline V and J ends were trimmed by 4 bases and 5 bases, with 15 bases remaining between them. The chain's CDR3 is CASSSNGAGNNEQFF. The DNA of the CDR3 is TGTGCCAGCAGTTCAAACGGGGCAGGGAACAATGAGCAGTTCTTC.

This clonotype has at least ten counts. The chain uses TRBV3-1 and TRBJ2-1, with TRBD2 identical over 12 bases. CDR1 is LGHDT and CDR2 is YNNKEL in the germline V gene (reference sequence). The CDR3 is 15 amino acids. V shed 2 bases and J 9 bases; nucleotides not matched to a gene: 5. The CDR3 sequence is CASSQPSGGAREQFF. The CDR3 DNA is TGTGCCAGCAGCCAACCTAGCGGGGGGGCACGTGAGCAGTTCTTC.

Only a few counts were recorded for this clonotype. The rearrangement uses TRBV20-1 and TRBJ2-7; no clear D. CDR3 size: 14 residues. CDR1 and CDR2 (germline): DFQATT, SNEGSKA (reference sequence). Trimming pared 1 base from V and 8 bases from J, leaving 18 bases between. The CDR3 sequence: CSARVSASGLKQYF. The CDR3 DNA is TGCAGTGCTAGAGTCTCGGCGTCTGGTCTCAAGCAGTACTTC.

Only a few counts were recorded for this clonotype. The chain joins TRBV5-4 to TRBJ2-2; the match to TRBD2 covers 10 bases. The CDR3 is 18 residues long. Germline CDR1 SGHNT, CDR2 YYREEE (reference sequence). Trimming removed 4 bases from V and 6 bases from J; junction bases left unmatched: 15. CDR3 region: CASSPRGVTSGIAGELFF. Written as DNA, the CDR3 is TGTGCCAGCAGCCCGAGGGGGGTTACTAGCGGGATCGCCGGGGAGCTGTTTTTT.

This clonotype was found many times. The gene calls are TRBV6-1 and TRBJ2-1; D might be TRBD2 (6 bases). This CDR3 is built from 14 residues. Trimming removed 3 bases at V and 6 bases at J, with 12 bases between. Germline V lookup: CDR1 MNHNS, CDR2 SASEGT. The CDR3 protein is CASSDGGAINEQFF. As DNA, the CDR3 is TGTGCCAGCAGTGACGGCGGGGCAATCAATGAGCAGTTCTTC.

This clonotype occurred many times. CDR3 in DNA: TGTGCCAGCAGCTCCGGGGGTCGGGAGGGCGAGCAGTACTTC. As protein: CASSSGGREGEQYF. The chain employs TRBV7-9 and TRBJ2-7, with 8 bases aligning to TRBD2. The J segment lost 6 bases and the V segment lost 4 bases, leaving 8 bases of the junction unmatched. Germline CDR1 SEHNR, CDR2 FQNEAQ (reference sequence). The CDR3 consists of 14 residues.

This clonotype was observed a few times. For the CDR3, the DNA is TGTGCCAGCAGCCTAAGGACTAGCGGGTATACCTACGAGCAGTACTTC. This gives the protein CASSLRTSGYTYEQYF. The chain links TRBV3-1 to TRBJ2-7; 11 bases agree with TRBD2. The CDR3 has 16 residues. V was pared by 4 bases and J by 2 bases, with 7 bases of the junction left unmatched. The germline V gene encodes CDR1 LGHDT and CDR2 YNNKEL (reference sequence).

The J gene is TRBJ1-4, the V gene TRBV30, with 9 nucleotides matching TRBD1. This CDR3 comprises 15 residues. The junction had 4 bases not matched to a gene; V was cut back by 0 bases and J by 5 bases. Germline CDR1 reads GTSNPN; CDR2 reads SVGIG (reference sequence). In DNA form, the CDR3 reads TGTGCCTGGAGTGTACTAGGGACAGGGAATGAAAAACTGTTTTTT. Protein sequence: CAWSVLGTGNEKLFF.

Many counts were recorded for this clonotype. This chain uses TRBV7-2 with TRBJ2-5; D perhaps matches TRBD1 (5 bases). Deletions cut 7 bases from V and 0 bases from J, with 12 bases between. CDR1 and CDR2 from the germline V gene are SGHTA and FQGNSA. The CDR3 runs to 14 residues. Written as DNA, the CDR3 is TGTGCCAGCACCAAGACAGCGTACCAAGAGACCCAGTACTTC. It encodes CASTKTAYQETQYF.

V is TRBV6-5 and J is TRBJ1-1, with TRBD1 as a possible D gene (6 bases). CDR1 and CDR2 (germline): MNHEY, SVGAGI. The V end lost 2 bases, the J end lost 2 bases, and 12 bases lay between the germline ends. The CDR3 consists of 15 residues. The CDR3 DNA is TGTGCCAGCAGTTACGGGGCAGGGGACAACACTGAAGCTTTCTTT. This codes for CASSYGAGDNTEAFF.

This clonotype turned up a few times. The V and J genes are TRBV9 and TRBJ2-6, with no clear D. Germline-derived CDR1 and CDR2 are SGDLS and YYNGEE. CDR3 size: 14 residues. V was shortened by 3 bases and J by 0 bases, with 4 bases between the two germline ends. CDR3 coding DNA: TGTGCCAGCAGCGGAGACTCTGGGGCCAACGTCCTGACTTTC. Its translation: CASSGDSGANVLTF.

In this sample, this clonotype turned up many times. This sequence joins TRBV4-3 and TRBJ2-3; no reliable D call. V was cut by 0 bases and J by 5 bases, with 15 bases left in between. The CDR3 loop spans 16 amino acids. CDR1 LGHNA and CDR2 YSLEER come from the germline V gene. CDR3 loop: CASSQEGTVVGDTQYF. The CDR3 bases are TGCGCCAGCAGCCAAGAAGGCACCGTAGTAGGAGATACGCAGTATTTT.

In this sample, this clonotype turned up many times. The chain uses TRBV4-1 and TRBJ2-5; 7 bases align to TRBD1. CDR3 length: 14 residues. V lost 4 bases and J lost 1; bases outside the gene matches: 3. CDR1 MGHRA and CDR2 YSYEKL come from the germline V gene. The CDR3: CASSPGQPQETQYF. The CDR3 DNA follows: TGCGCCAGCAGCCCGGGACAGCCCCAAGAGACCCAGTACTTC.